This TCR beta chain was recovered during a study of CD8 T cells in ankylosing spondylitis. Study-level findings and limits: A TCR beta motif of 8 or 9 highly homologous variants appeared characteristic of ankylosing spondylitis blood. From matched ankylosing spondylitis synovial fluid, disease-linked clones were reportedly recovered at significantly enriched levels.

This clonotype was picked up a small number of times. Antigen unknown. The V and J ends lost 6 bases and 3 bases, in that order; junction bases with no gene match: 5. In germline, CDR1 is SNHLY, CDR2 FYNNEI. CDR3 size: 15 residues. The authors made TCR beta libraries by quantitative 5'-RACE with molecular barcodes. TCRdb fed the 5' RACE reads into MiXCR, producing one record per CDR3 protein. The sample has under 550,000 distinct CDR3 sequences; 25% to 30% are singletons. The receptor was isolated from a male donor with ankylosing spondylitis. J is TRBJ2-1 and V is TRBV2, with TRBD2 matching 10 bases. The sequenced sample was blood, either unsorted or a sorted T cell fraction (not recorded which). CDR3 amino acids: CASSVLAGVYNEQFF. Written as DNA, the CDR3 is TGTGCCAGCAGCGTCCTAGCGGGAGTCTACAATGAGCAGTTCTTC.